This entry features one T cell receptor (beta chain) sequence. What it recognizes is unknown. The CDR3 runs 19 residues. The junction had 11 bases not matched to a gene; V was cut back by 0 bases and J by 0 bases. Germline values: CDR1 LNHNV, CDR2 YYDKDF (reference sequence). This record comes from a study of a mutant IDH1 vaccine in newly diagnosed glioma. Study-level background: Patients, over weeks 1, 3, 5, 7, 11, 15, 19 and 23, received a total of eight vaccinations. With temozolomide cycles, or 4-6 weeks after radiotherapy alone, vaccination was started.

The time point: week 5, during vaccination. With topical imiquimod, each dose of the vaccine consisted of 300 ug of mutant IDH1 20-mer peptide. TCRdb's table, derived via immunoSEQ multiplex PCR, lists solely in-frame clones and lacks some. The sample records over 45,000 clones, about 81% being singletons. General study findings and limits: It seemed that pseudoprogression was not linked to changes in the top peripheral T cell clonotypes. Vaccine-induced immune responses were detected in approximately 92% of patients.

This sequence joins TRBV15 and TRBJ2-5; 9 nucleotides line up with TRBD2. The specimen comprised PBMCs, sampled from a glioma patient whose treatment included an IDH1 peptide vaccine. The receptor was isolated from a woman between 45 and 60 years old with glioma. The CDR3 DNA reads TGTGCCACCAGCAGAGATGATCGTCTAGCGGGATCGTACCAAGAGACCCAGTACTTC. As protein: CATSRDDRLAGSYQETQYF.